A single sample is the source of the 18 T cell receptor beta chains below, sequenced in a study of shared clonotypes between healthy human individuals. The repertoire was sequenced with immunoSEQ multiplex PCR; TCRdb's copy has only in-frame clones and lacks some. This sample carries some 2,000,000 clones, about 94% of them seen once, and the ten largest clones take 0.13%. The sample taken for sequencing was naive CD4+ T cells sorted from blood. Described subset: CD45RA+ positively selected. These receptors all come from a man in his late teens or twenties in good health.

The gene calls are TRBV4-1 and TRBJ2-4, with a possible D match to TRBD1 (5 bases). Germline CDR1 and CDR2: MGHRA and YSYEKL. Between the trimmed V and J ends, which lost 0 bases and 5 bases, there was a span of 11 bases. This CDR3 contains 15 residues. CDR3 sequence: CASSQDAGFQNIQYF. CDR3 DNA: TGCGCCAGCAGCCAAGATGCAGGGTTCCAAAACATTCAGTACTTC.

On this clone itself: The identical CDR3 is also encoded by other nucleotide sequences in the sample. The J gene is TRBJ2-3, the V gene TRBV5-1; the D is unclear. Germline V gives CDR1 SGHRS, CDR2 YFSETQ. Trimming shortened V by 1 base and J by 4 bases, and 1 base separated the two germline ends. CDR3 length: 11 residues. The CDR3 sequence is CASSLSDTQYF. The CDR3 coding sequence is TGCGCCAGCAGCTTGTCAGATACGCAGTATTTT. Complete variable domain (other parts from reference TRBV5-1 and TRBJ2-3): KAGVTQTPRYLIKTRGQQVTLSCSPISGHRSVSWYQQTPGQGLQFLFEYFSETQRNKGNFPGRFSGRQFSNSRSEMNVSTLELGDSALYLCASSLSDTQYFGPGTRLTVL.

The rearrangement uses TRBV30 and TRBJ1-2; D might be TRBD1 (5 bases). Germline CDR1 GTSNPN, CDR2 SVGIG (reference sequence). Trimming cost V 3 bases and J 0 bases, with 11 bases left between them. The CDR3 has 14 residues. DNA for the CDR3: TGTGCCTGGAGGAGGGGTTTAGCTAACTATGGCTACACCTTC. Translation: CAWRRGLANYGYTF.

J is TRBJ2-7 and V is TRBV5-6, with D possibly matching TRBD2 (6 bases). CDR1 and CDR2 (germline): SGHDT, YYEEEE. The CDR3 totals 16 residues. V was shortened by 4 bases and J by 3 bases, with 20 bases between the two germline ends. The CDR3 region is CASSLRGASAYYEQYF. In nucleotides, the CDR3 is TGTGCCAGCAGCCTGCGAGGCGCTAGCGCGTACTACGAGCAGTACTTC.

A note on this clone: The sample has other DNA sequences that encode this CDR3 too. The CDR3 DNA reads as TGCGCCAGCAGCTCTGGACAGGGCAGCTCCTACGAGCAGTACTTC. Protein product: CASSSGQGSSYEQYF. The chain couples TRBV5-1 to TRBJ2-7; 8 bases are a match to TRBD1. The V segment lost 3 bases and the J segment 0 bases; nucleotides outside the gene matches: 5. The germline V gene has CDR1 SGHRS and CDR2 YFSETQ. The length of the CDR3 is 15 residues.

The chain carries TRBV5-4 and TRBJ2-7; 7 bases align to TRBD1. Per the germline V gene, CDR1 is SGHNT and CDR2 is YYREEE (reference sequence). Losses at the gene ends were 2 bases for V and 2 bases for J; bases not matched to a gene: 4. CDR3 length: 14 residues. In DNA form, the CDR3 reads TGTGCCAGCAGCTTATGGGACAGTACCTACGAGCAGTACTTC. It codes for CASSLWDSTYEQYF.

The chain has TRBV6-5 and TRBJ1-2, with D unresolved. This CDR3 comprises 12 residues. Between the trimmed V and J ends, which lost 6 bases and 4 bases, there was a span of 9 bases. Germline CDR1 and CDR2: MNHEY and SVGAGI. This CDR3 is CASRQERYGYTF. DNA of the CDR3: TGTGCCAGCAGGCAGGAGCGCTATGGCTACACCTTC.

This chain links TRBV5-4 with TRBJ2-1; D is uncertain. Trimming left V 4 bases short and J 2 bases short, with 13 bases between. The CDR3 is 15 residues long. Germline V CDR1 and CDR2: SGHNT, YYREEE (reference sequence). The CDR3 nucleotides read TGTGCCAGCAGCCAGGATTTGGGTCCCTACAATGAGCAGTTCTTC. Protein product: CASSQDLGPYNEQFF.

The rearrangement joins TRBV2 to TRBJ2-5, with D tentatively TRBD1 (6 bases). The CDR3 sequence is 14 residues long. Trimming cost V 5 bases and J 1 base, with 11 bases left between them. In germline, CDR1 is SNHLY, CDR2 FYNNEI. In DNA, the CDR3 is TGTGCCAGCAGTAAATCAGGGGTCCAAGAGACCCAGTACTTC. Protein sequence: CASSKSGVQETQYF.

This chain connects TRBV30 to TRBJ2-3, with D perhaps TRBD2 (7 bases). The germline CDR1 and CDR2 sequences are GTSNPN and SVGIG (reference sequence). The CDR3 has 15 amino acids. The V end was cut by 5 bases, the J end by 2 bases, with 17 bases between. CDR3 nucleotides: TGTGCCTGGGAGGGAGGGGGAAGGGTCACAGATACGCAGTATTTT. Encoded protein: CAWEGGGRVTDTQYF.

The chain carries TRBV6-1 and TRBJ2-2; perhaps TRBD2 as D (6 bases). V was clipped by 6 bases and J by 4 bases, with 12 bases between them. Germline V gene data show CDR1 as MNHNS and CDR2 as SASEGT. The CDR3 is made up of 14 amino acids. The CDR3 coding sequence is TGTGCCAGCAGGGAGGCCGGGGGCACCGGGGAGCTGTTTTTT. This translates into CASREAGGTGELFF.

V is TRBV10-3 and J is TRBJ1-2; 9 bases line up with TRBD1. Germline V gene sequence: CDR1 ENHRY, CDR2 SYGVKD. V was pared by 3 bases and J by 3 bases, with 5 bases of the junction left unmatched. The CDR3 spans 15 residues. CDR3 region: CAISDSTGGHYGYTF. CDR3 bases: TGTGCCATCAGTGATTCGACAGGGGGTCACTATGGCTACACCTTC.

Only a few counts were recorded for this clone. Other DNA sequences in the same sample also yield this CDR3. This chain links TRBV5-1 with TRBJ1-1; D is ambiguous. V lost 3 bases to trimming and J lost 2 bases, with 2 bases between them. The CDR3 consists of 11 residues. CDR1 and CDR2 from the germline V gene are SGHRS and YFSETQ. CDR3 sequence: CASSSNTEAFF. In nucleotides, the CDR3 is TGCGCCAGCAGCTCCAACACTGAAGCTTTCTTT.

Regarding this clone: Additional DNA sequences in this sample encode the identical CDR3. The V and J genes are TRBV10-1 and TRBJ2-5; D might be TRBD1 or TRBD2, each matching 5 bases. There are 14 residues in the CDR3. Germline-derived CDR1 and CDR2 are WNHNN and SYGVQD (reference sequence). V lost 3 bases and J 2 bases, leaving 10 bases between the germline ends. This CDR3 is CASSDPGPQETQYF. CDR3 DNA: TGCGCCAGCAGTGATCCGGGACCACAAGAGACCCAGTACTTC.

The chain links TRBV30 to TRBJ2-1; D unresolved. CDR3 length: 15 amino acids. V gave up 0 bases and J gave up 4 bases, with 13 bases separating them. Germline V gives CDR1 GTSNPN, CDR2 SVGIG (reference sequence). For the CDR3, the DNA is TGTGCCTGGAGTGTGGGTCGATCCGAATACAATGAGCAGTTCTTC. Translated, it gives CAWSVGRSEYNEQFF.

The rearrangement joins TRBV2 to TRBJ1-6, with a possible D match to TRBD1 (5 bases). Trimming took off 4 bases at V and 5 bases at J, with 9 bases between the two ends. This CDR3 spans 14 amino acids. Germline V gene data show CDR1 as SNHLY and CDR2 as FYNNEI. The CDR3 sequence: CASSGTFNNSPLHF. DNA for the CDR3: TGTGCCAGCAGTGGGACATTTAATAATTCACCCCTCCACTTT.

This clone was recorded only once. The rearrangement joins TRBV6-5 to TRBJ2-7; D not certain. The CDR3 runs 15 residues. Trimming took 0 bases from V and 3 from J, leaving 12 bases between them. CDR1 and CDR2 from the germline V gene are MNHEY and SVGAGI. The CDR3 DNA reads TGTGCCAGCAGTTACTCGGGGTCAAGTCGCTACGAGCAGTACTTC. Its protein is CASSYSGSSRYEQYF.

The chain carries TRBV28 and TRBJ1-2; TRBD1 matches 7 bases. The V and J ends lost 7 bases and 7 bases, in that order; junction bases with no gene match: 6. This CDR3 is 12 amino acids long. Germline assignment: CDR1 MDHEN and CDR2 SYDVKM. The CDR3 protein is CASTRGVFGYTF. In DNA, the CDR3 is TGTGCCAGCACCAGGGGGGTTTTTGGCTACACCTTC.